One sample yielded the 15 T cell receptor beta chains listed below, sequenced in a study of sequential checkpoint blockade in melanoma. As to treatment: randomized to nivolumab then ipilimumab (arm A) or the reverse (arm B). Produced via immunoSEQ multiplex PCR; TCRdb's table is partial and in-frame only. The data contain 15,000 to 20,000 clones, roughly 80% of them singletons. The sample in question was CD8+ T cells sorted from blood (inferred from file names), obtained from a patient given nivolumab and ipilimumab in sequence. These receptors all stem from a human donor with melanoma.

This clone has a handful of counts. The V call is TRBV5-1, the J call TRBJ2-7; D possibly corresponds to TRBD2 (7 bases). V was cut by 5 bases and J by 3 bases, with 18 bases left in between. Germline V gives CDR1 SGHRS, CDR2 YFSETQ. CDR3 size: 15 residues. The CDR3 nucleotides are TGCGCCAGCAGAGTTACTGGGGGGGGCTTCTACGAGCAGTACTTC. This codes for CASRVTGGGFYEQYF.

The gene calls are TRBV2 and TRBJ2-2, with no clear D. Trimming removed 4 bases from V and 1 base from J, with 4 bases in between. Germline loops: CDR1 SNHLY, CDR2 FYNNEI. The CDR3 has 13 residues. The CDR3 here is CASSAVNTGELFF. CDR3 bases: TGTGCCAGCAGTGCCGTGAACACCGGGGAGCTGTTTTTT.

The chain links TRBV27 to TRBJ2-7; D remains ambiguous. The CDR3 runs to 14 residues. V gave up 7 bases and J gave up 4 bases, with 17 bases separating them. Germline CDR1 and CDR2: MNHEY and SMNVEV (reference sequence). The CDR3 nucleotides are TGTGCCAGCAAGGTGTCCCACTACCTTTACGAGCAGTACTTC. Translated, it gives CASKVSHYLYEQYF.

The genes are TRBV4-3 and TRBJ2-7; 7 positions agree with TRBD1. This CDR3 region has 16 residues. Germline V gene lookup returns CDR1 LGHNA and CDR2 YSLEER. With V trimmed by 1 base and J by 5 bases, 11 bases remained unmatched. DNA of the CDR3: TGCGCCAGCAGCCAAGGTATCCTCGACAGGGACAACGAGCAGTACTTC. Translated, it gives CASSQGILDRDNEQYF.

V usage is TRBV5-1 and J usage is TRBJ2-5, with 9 nucleotides matching TRBD1. The better agreement between TRBJ2-7 and the DNA end casts doubt on the J call. Germline CDR1 reads SGHRS; CDR2 reads YFSETQ. CDR3 length: 15 amino acids. CDR3 in DNA: TGCGCCAGCAGCTTGATCCGGGACAGGGACTACGAGCAGTACTTC. It specifies CASSLIRDRDYEQYF.

The chain recombines TRBV25-1 with TRBJ2-7, with a weak D call TRBD1 (6 bases). The germline V gene encodes CDR1 MGHDK and CDR2 SYGVNS. CDR3 length: 12 amino acids. Trimming took 3 bases from V and 9 from J, leaving 12 bases between them. CDR3 in DNA: TGTGCCAGCAGTGATCGGACAGTGGGGCAGTACTTC. Protein: CASSDRTVGQYF.

In regard to this clone: Different DNA sequences within this sample yield the same CDR3. J is TRBJ1-2 and V is TRBV28; D gene unclear. The CDR3 totals 16 residues. CDR1 and CDR2 from the germline V gene are MDHEN and SYDVKM. The V end was cut by 5 bases, the J end by 0 bases, with 16 bases between. CDR3 in amino acids: CASSPPLPVANYGYTF. The CDR3 DNA reads as TGTGCCAGCAGTCCCCCTCTACCGGTAGCTAACTATGGCTACACCTTC.

The CDR3 loop is CASSYSTSGSSYEQYF. The CDR3 region has the DNA TGTGCCAGCAGTTACTCGACTAGCGGGAGTAGCTACGAGCAGTACTTC. The chain joins TRBV6-5 to TRBJ2-7; 12 nucleotides match TRBD2. V shed 0 bases, J shed 3 bases, and the junction held 3 bases outside the gene matches. Germline lookup yields CDR1 MNHEY and CDR2 SVGAGI. The length of the CDR3 is 16 residues.

CDR3 nucleotides: TGTGCCAGCATTTGGGGCAGGGGGTCCGGGACCCAGTACTTC. Translated: CASIWGRGSGTQYF. V and J are TRBV2 and TRBJ2-5; 7 bases map to TRBD1. J gave up 7 bases and V 7 bases, and 12 bases lay outside the gene matches. CDR1 and CDR2 from the germline V gene are SNHLY and FYNNEI. The CDR3 extends over 14 amino acids. Full variable domain (remainder filled in from reference TRBV2 and TRBJ2-5): EPEVTQTPSHQVTQMGQEVILRCVPISNHLYFYWYRQILGQKVEFLVSFYNNEISEKSEIFDDQFSVERPDGSNFTLKIRSTKLEDSAMYFCASIWGRGSGTQYFGPGTRLLVL.

The chain links TRBV27 to TRBJ2-2; 9 bases fit TRBD2. With 3 bases clipped from V and 4 bases from J, the junction kept 6 bases outside the gene matches. This CDR3 is 16 amino acids long. Germline assignment: CDR1 MNHEY and CDR2 SMNVEV (reference sequence). Here the CDR3 reads CASSFYSGSTTGELFF. CDR3 bases: TGTGCCAGCAGTTTTTATAGCGGGAGTACCACCGGGGAGCTGTTTTTT.

This clone was detected once. CDR3 nucleotide sequence: TGTGCCAGCAGCATTAGTCGGACTAGACAAAACAATGAGCAGTTCTTC. Its protein is CASSISRTRQNNEQFF. The rearrangement uses TRBV13 and TRBJ2-1; 7 bases are shared with TRBD2. V shed 5 bases, J shed 5 bases, and the junction held 12 bases outside the gene matches. The CDR3 is 16 residues long. Germline-derived CDR1 and CDR2 are PRHDT and FYEKMQ (reference sequence).

Only one count was recorded for this clone. V gene TRBV13 combines with J gene TRBJ1-1; 7 bases align to TRBD1. Germline V gene data show CDR1 as PRHDT and CDR2 as FYEKMQ (reference sequence). Unmatched junction bases numbered 7, after V lost 4 bases and J lost 5 bases. The CDR3 spans 14 residues. The CDR3: CASSSLSGGTEAFF. The CDR3 DNA follows: TGTGCCAGCAGCTCACTTTCAGGGGGGACTGAAGCTTTCTTT.

CDR3 residues: CASSVGPGSYNEQFF. The CDR3 nucleotides are TGTGCCAGCAGCGTAGGGCCAGGGTCCTACAATGAGCAGTTCTTC. The chain recombines TRBV9 with TRBJ2-1, with D perhaps TRBD1 (5 bases). CDR3 length: 15 residues. Germline V gives CDR1 SGDLS, CDR2 YYNGEE. V lost 0 bases, J lost 1 base, and 8 bases lay in between.

The gene calls are TRBV5-6 and TRBJ2-2; 7 bases fit TRBD1. In germline, CDR1 is SGHDT, CDR2 YYEEEE. With 4 bases clipped from V and 0 bases from J, the junction kept 6 bases outside the gene matches. The CDR3 runs to 16 residues. The CDR3 spells CASSRRDSANTGELFF. The CDR3 region has the DNA TGTGCCAGCAGCCGAAGGGACAGCGCGAACACCGGGGAGCTGTTTTTT.

J is TRBJ2-7 and V is TRBV5-5; D ambiguous. CDR1 SGHKS and CDR2 YYEKEE come from the germline V gene (reference sequence). With 1 base removed from V and 3 bases from J, the gap between germline ends came to 14 bases. The CDR3 runs to 15 residues. For the CDR3, the DNA is TGTGCCAGCAGCTTGCCCCCCGACTTGCGCTACGAGCAGTACTTC. This gives the protein CASSLPPDLRYEQYF.